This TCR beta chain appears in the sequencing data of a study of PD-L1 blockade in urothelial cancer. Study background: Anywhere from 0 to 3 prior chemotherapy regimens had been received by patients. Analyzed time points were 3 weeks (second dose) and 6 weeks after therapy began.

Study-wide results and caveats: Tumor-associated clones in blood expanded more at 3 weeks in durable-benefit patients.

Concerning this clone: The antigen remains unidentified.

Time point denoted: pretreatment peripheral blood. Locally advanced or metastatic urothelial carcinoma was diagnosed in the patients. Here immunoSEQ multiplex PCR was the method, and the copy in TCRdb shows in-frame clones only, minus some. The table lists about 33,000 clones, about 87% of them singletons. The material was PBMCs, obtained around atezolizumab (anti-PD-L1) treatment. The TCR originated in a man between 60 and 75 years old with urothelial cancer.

CDR3 protein: CAITESGTSGRMGEQFF. The CDR3, as DNA: TGTGCCATCACCGAATCCGGGACTAGCGGGAGAATGGGTGAGCAGTTCTTC. V is TRBV10-3 and J is TRBJ2-1; 14 nucleotides agree with TRBD2. The CDR3 is 17 residues long. The trim removed 7 bases at V and 9 bases at J, leaving 14 bases unmatched. CDR1 ENHRY and CDR2 SYGVKD come from the germline V gene.